This record concerns one TCR beta chain sequence. No antigen is known for it. No base-level quality is on record; no much larger clone is a single base apart. V loses 3 bases of germline sequence and J loses 0 bases, and the interval between the two ends is 2 bases. The CDR3 sequence holds 12 residues, the cysteine and phenylalanine included. Only the CDR3 DNA is retained, 36 bases long and in frame from the first base. CDR1 LGHNT and CDR2 FRNRAP were looked up in the germline V gene. These data are taken from a study of CD8 T cells in Susac syndrome (dated 2019 in TCRdb). Context from the whole study: Whether CD8+ T cell activation and differentiation in Susac syndrome was antigen driven was tested using repertoire sequencing. General findings and caveats noted by the study authors: The TCR sequencing and HLA analysis was acknowledged to have included a relatively small number of individuals.

Peripheral blood CD8+ and CD4+ T cells from healthy donors, Susac syndrome patients and multiple sclerosis patients were profiled using high-throughput TCR beta sequencing. The healthy donors served as controls matched for age and sex. Bulk CD8+ and CD4+ T cells were purified by magnetic negative isolation, whereas CD8+ TEMRA cells were enriched by FACS. Blood was collected in EDTA tubes and processed within 24 hours, with PBMCs isolated through density gradient centrifugation. PBMCs intended for TCR sequencing were cryopreserved in liquid nitrogen and thawed later in a water bath at 37 degrees C. The sorted or isolated CD4+, CD8+ and CD8+ TEMRA cells had a purity of 90% or higher. RNA was extracted using the RNeasy kit, and about 0.45 to 1 ug of the RNA was reverse transcribed with random hexamers. The immunoSEQ multiplex PCR assay, covering 54 Vbeta and 13 Jbeta segments, was used to amplify TCR beta CDR3 regions. Bias from PCR amplification was corrected by using a synthetic template baseline for primer optimization and for computational correction. Concerning the study's data processing: Reads were assigned to V, D and J genes according to IMGT and analyzed in immunoSEQ Analyzer, with only productive sequences retained. Clonality was calculated as one minus the Shannon entropy normalized by log2 of the number of productive unique sequences. For each patient and control, public and private clones were evaluated among the 100 most prevalent clones. Clones were defined as Susac-specific when absent from the healthy and MS cohorts, from fewer than 1,300 published viral clones and from other ImmuneACCESS disease sequences. Starting from the raw public reads, TCRdb applied fastp trimming at Q25, assembled clones with MiXCR and retained in-frame beta chains. Merged by CDR3 protein, the rows form single entries marked with the most common genes and DNA. TCRdb, not the authors, supplied the V and J calls. This sample is represented by around 200,000 distinct CDR3 sequences; around 95% of them were singletons. Of the sample, 0.095% to 0.12% is held by the ten largest clones.

The V and J genes are TRBV12-5 and TRBJ1-2, with the D gene not clear enough to name. The sequenced sample consisted of CD4+ T cells from PBMCs. This sequence was found in a human donor in good health. The CDR3 protein is CASGFANYGYTF. The sequenced DNA: TGTGCTAGTGGTTTTGCTAACTATGGCTACACCTTC.